A selection of T cell receptor beta chains follows, all from one sample in a study of vaccination effects on CD4 cells after COVID-19. These TCRs' antigens remain unknown. Profiled with immunoSEQ multiplex PCR; TCRdb holds only in-frame clones, not every one. The sample includes tens of thousands of clones, around 67% seen only once; the top ten take about 2.3%. The sample in question was CD4+ T cells from PBMCs cultured without peptide, obtained after COVID-19 vaccination. The receptors derive from a human donor who received a COVID-19 vaccine. CDR3s include the opening cysteine and the closing phenylalanine or tryptophan. A D gene is named only where the DNA matches it firmly. The size of a clone is reported for some rows only, either as once, few or many, or as a class for expanded clones.

CDR3nt	CDR3aa	j_gene	d_gene	abundance	v_gene
TGTGCCAGCAGCTTATTTTGGGGAGTAGGCACTGAAGCTTTCTTT	CASSLFWGVGTEAFF	TRBJ1-1	-	-	TRBV7-2
TGTGCCAGCGTTCCGGCACGGGACAGCGGCTCCTATGGCTACACCTTC	CASVPARDSGSYGYTF	TRBJ1-2	TRBD1	-	TRBV6-6
TGCAGTGCCAGTAGAGTGACAGGGGGCAATCAGCCCCAGCATTTT	CSASRVTGGNQPQHF	TRBJ1-5	TRBD1	-	TRBV20-1
TGTGCCAGTGGACTTCCCGTCTATGGAAACACCATATATTTT	CASGLPVYGNTIYF	TRBJ1-3	-	-	TRBV6-5
TGTGCCAGCTCACCATTTGATGGAATTCAGCCCCAGCATTTT	CASSPFDGIQPQHF	TRBJ1-5	-	-	TRBV18
TGTGCCAGCAGCTTTACAAACACCGGGGAGCTGTTTTTT	CASSFTNTGELFF	TRBJ2-2	-	-	TRBV11-2
TGTGCCAGCAGTTACCCCCCGGGGGGCGTCCGCAGAGACGAGCAGTTCTTC	CASSYPPGGVRRDEQFF	TRBJ2-1	-	-	TRBV6-2/TRBV6-3
TGTGCCAGCTCATTACCCGCAACTAATGAAAAACTGTTTTTT	CASSLPATNEKLFF	TRBJ1-4	-	-	TRBV18
TGTGCCAGCAGCGGACAGGGTAGGGAAAATCAGCCCCAGCATTTT	CASSGQGRENQPQHF	TRBJ1-5	TRBD1	-	TRBV2
TGTGCCAGCAGGACGACTGTCTATGGCTACACCTTC	CASRTTVYGYTF	TRBJ1-2	-	few	TRBV2
TGTGCCAGTAGTATAGAAAGGACAGGGGCCGAAAAACTGTTTTTT	CASSIERTGAEKLFF	TRBJ1-4	TRBD1	-	TRBV19
TGTGCCAGCTCACCGCGGACAGGGGCAGAGACCCAGTACTTC	CASSPRTGAETQYF	TRBJ2-5	TRBD1	-	TRBV18
TGTGCCAGCAGCTTAGGCCCGGACAGGTTTCGGGAGACCCAGTACTTC	CASSLGPDRFRETQYF	TRBJ2-5	TRBD1	-	TRBV11-1
TGTGCCACCAGTGAGGACGGATATTCACCCCTCCACTTT	CATSEDGYSPLHF	TRBJ1-6	-	-	TRBV24-1
TGTGCCAGCAGTTTATTCAGTAACAATCAGCCCCAGCATTTT	CASSLFSNNQPQHF	TRBJ1-5	-	-	TRBV28
TGTGCCAGCAGCCCTCGCCGCACCGGGGAGCTGTTTTTT	CASSPRRTGELFF	TRBJ2-2	-	-	TRBV11-2
TGTGCCAGCAGTCGACGGGGGGGTAGCAATCAGCCCCAGCATTTT	CASSRRGGSNQPQHF	TRBJ1-5	-	-	TRBV7-2
TGTGCCAGCAGGAGAGGGGGGGTTTCAGGCGTGCAAGAGACCCAGTACTTC	CASRRGGVSGVQETQYF	TRBJ2-5	-	-	TRBV11-2
TGTGCCAGCAGCGTAGCTTGGGGCGGGGGCACCGGGGAGCTGTTTTTT	CASSVAWGGGTGELFF	TRBJ2-2	TRBD2	-	TRBV9
TGTGCCAGTAGTGACCCACGAACATTGACAGGGGACAGGAGTGAAGCTTTCTTT	CASSDPRTLTGDRSEAFF	TRBJ1-1	TRBD1	-	TRBV19
TGCGCCAGCAGCCCGGTTCAGGGACTTGGCAATCAGCCCCAGCATTTT	CASSPVQGLGNQPQHF	TRBJ1-5	-	-	TRBV10-2
TGTGCCTGGAGCAGAGGGGGGTTCTACACCTTC	CAWSRGGFYTF	TRBJ1-2	-	-	TRBV30
TGCGCCAGCAGCCGAGTCTCCGCGTACAATGAGCAGTTCTTC	CASSRVSAYNEQFF	TRBJ2-1	-	-	TRBV4-1
TGCGCCAGCAGCCAAGACGAGTCACGGGTCTGGGTGACAGATACGCAGTATTTT	CASSQDESRVWVTDTQYF	TRBJ2-3	-	-	TRBV4-1
TGTGCCAGCAGCGTGGGTTCCGGGACCCAGTACTTC	CASSVGSGTQYF	TRBJ2-5	-	-	TRBV9
TGTGCCAGCAGTGAACAGGGTGATTCACCCCTCCACTTT	CASSEQGDSPLHF	TRBJ1-6	-	-	TRBV2
TGTGCCAGCTCACCACCAAACCAGGGGACTGAAGCTTTCTTT	CASSPPNQGTEAFF	TRBJ1-1	-	-	TRBV18
TGTGCCAGCAGTGAGGGCCCGAAAGAGACCCAGTACTTC	CASSEGPKETQYF	TRBJ2-5	-	-	TRBV6-1
TGTGCCTGGTCCGAGGGGACTAGTCTGTACAATGAGCAGTTCTTC	CAWSEGTSLYNEQFF	TRBJ2-1	TRBD2	once	TRBV30
TGCGCCAGCAGCTCCCGGGACAGTCATGGCTACACCTTC	CASSSRDSHGYTF	TRBJ1-2	TRBD1	-	TRBV5-1
TGTGCCACCAGTGACCCACCGGGGCAGGGGGAAGAGACCCAGTACTTC	CATSDPPGQGEETQYF	TRBJ2-5	TRBD1	once	TRBV24-1
TGTGCCAGTAGAAGGACAGGGCTCGCCACTGAAGCTTTCTTT	CASRRTGLATEAFF	TRBJ1-1	TRBD1	-	TRBV19
TGTGCCAGTAGTTTCGGTAATGAGCAGTTCTTC	CASSFGNEQFF	TRBJ2-1	-	-	TRBV19
TGTGCCAGCAGTGAATTAGGGGTGAACACTGAAGCTTTCTTT	CASSELGVNTEAFF	TRBJ1-1	-	few	TRBV2
TGCAGCGCAAAGACAGGGGGCGGCAATCAGCCCCAGCATTTT	CSAKTGGGNQPQHF	TRBJ1-5	TRBD1	-	TRBV29-1
TGTGCCAGCACCTCCGCCGGGCCGGAGGGCTACACCTTC	CASTSAGPEGYTF	TRBJ1-2	-	once	TRBV12-3/TRBV12-4
TGTGCCAGCACTCGAAAAGGGGGCGCGGATGGCTACACCTTC	CASTRKGGADGYTF	TRBJ1-2	TRBD1	-	TRBV6-5
TGTGCCAGCAGCTTAGAATGGGGACACCCCCTCCACTTT	CASSLEWGHPLHF	TRBJ1-6	-	few	TRBV7-9
TGTGCCAGCAGTTACTCGCGTCCGGGCTTAAATTCACCCCTCCACTTT	CASSYSRPGLNSPLHF	TRBJ1-6	-	-	TRBV6-6
TGTGCCAGCAGCGTAGAGCAGGAGCAGTTCTTC	CASSVEQEQFF	TRBJ2-1	-	-	TRBV9
TGTGCCGCCGAGGGGGTAACTGGAAACACCATATATTTT	CAAEGVTGNTIYF	TRBJ1-3	-	-	TRBV6-5